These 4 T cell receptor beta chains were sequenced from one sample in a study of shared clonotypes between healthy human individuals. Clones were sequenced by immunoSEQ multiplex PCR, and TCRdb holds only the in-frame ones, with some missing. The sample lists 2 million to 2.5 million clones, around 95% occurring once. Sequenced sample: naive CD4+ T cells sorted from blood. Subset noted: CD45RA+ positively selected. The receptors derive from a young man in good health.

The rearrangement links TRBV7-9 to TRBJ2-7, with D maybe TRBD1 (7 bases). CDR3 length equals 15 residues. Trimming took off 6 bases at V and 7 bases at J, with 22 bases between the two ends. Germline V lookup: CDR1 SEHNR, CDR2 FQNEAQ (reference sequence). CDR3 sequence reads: CASSLEGAHRGEQYF. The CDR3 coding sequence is TGTGCCAGCAGTTTGGAGGGGGCTCATCGCGGAGAGCAGTACTTC.

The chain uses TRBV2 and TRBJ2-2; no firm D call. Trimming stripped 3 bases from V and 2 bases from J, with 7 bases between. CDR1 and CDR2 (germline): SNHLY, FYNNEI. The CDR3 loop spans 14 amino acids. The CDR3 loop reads CASSDWRNTGELFF. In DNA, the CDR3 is TGTGCCAGCAGTGATTGGCGAAACACCGGGGAGCTGTTTTTT.

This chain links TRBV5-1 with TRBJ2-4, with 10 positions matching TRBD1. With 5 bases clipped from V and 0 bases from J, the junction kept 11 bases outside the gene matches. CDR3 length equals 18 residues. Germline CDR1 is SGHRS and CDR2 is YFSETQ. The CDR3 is CASRAPTGGFPAKNIQYF. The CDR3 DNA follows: TGCGCCAGCAGAGCTCCGACAGGGGGCTTTCCAGCCAAAAACATTCAGTACTTC.

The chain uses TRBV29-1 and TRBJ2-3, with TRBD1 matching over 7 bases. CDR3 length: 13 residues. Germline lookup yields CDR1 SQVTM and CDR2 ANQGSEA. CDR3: CSIGTDLTDTQYF. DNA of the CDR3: TGCAGTATTGGGACAGACTTAACAGATACGCAGTATTTT.